These T cell receptor beta chains were read from a single sample in a study of cytomegalovirus exposure and HLA in healthy donors. The repertoire was sequenced with immunoSEQ multiplex PCR; TCRdb's copy has only in-frame clones and lacks some. This sample has about 400,000 clones; 86% occur once, and the top ten carry around 0.8%. Sequencing was done on a sample of PBMCs. The receptors here all came from a woman between 18 and 30 years old in good health and CMV-seronegative. CDR3s include the opening cysteine and the closing phenylalanine or tryptophan. D genes are given only for firm matches. Clone size is given for some rows only: seen once, a few or many times, or a class if the clone is expanded.

>TRBD1|TRBV28|TRBJ1-4|NA
TGTGCCAGCAGCCCACCCGGACAGGGACCGCATGAAAAACTGTTTTTT
CASSPPGQGPHEKLFF
>TRBD1|TRBV19|TRBJ2-7|NA
TGTGCCAGTAGTATTGCGGGACAGGGACCCTACGAGCAGTACTTC
CASSIAGQGPYEQYF
>TRBD1|TRBV28|TRBJ1-5|NA
TGTGCCAGCAGTCCTGGGACAGGGGGTTCTCAGCCCCAGCATTTT
CASSPGTGGSQPQHF
>NA|TRBV18|TRBJ2-7|NA
TGTGCCAGCTCACCACGTGAGCCGTACGAGCAGTACTTC
CASSPREPYEQYF
>TRBD1|TRBV5-1|TRBJ2-3|NA
TGCGCCAGCAGCTTGAAGGGGGCCGCACATACGCAGTATTTT
CASSLKGAAHTQYF
>NA|TRBV7-9|TRBJ2-1|NA
TGTGCCAGCAGTTTCCTGATAGGGGGAGTCGAGCAGTTCTTC
CASSFLIGGVEQFF
>TRBD2|TRBV27|TRBJ2-4|NA
TGTGCCAGCAGTTTAAGTAGCGGGGACATTCAGTACTTC
CASSLSSGDIQYF
>NA|TRBV2|TRBJ2-4|NA
TGTGCCAGCAGAGACGGGGGGCTCATCAGTAGAGCCCATGGGGTCCTAGCCAAAAACATTCAGTACTTC
CASRDGGLISRAHGVLAKNIQYF
>TRBD1|TRBV29-1|TRBJ2-5|NA
TGCAGCGTTGAAGAGTCCTCACTACGGACAGGGGCGATAGAGACCCAGTACTTC
CSVEESSLRTGAIETQYF
>NA|TRBV6-1|TRBJ2-7|few
TGTGCCAGCAGTGAATCAGATACCTACGAGCAGTACTTC
CASSESDTYEQYF
>TRBD2|TRBV2|TRBJ2-7|few
TGTGCCAGCTTGGGACTAGCGGGGGGATTTGGGTACGAGCAGTACTTC
CASLGLAGGFGYEQYF
>TRBD1|TRBV28|TRBJ1-4|few
TGTGCCAGCACCCTCCTCGGGACAGGGAATGAAAAACTGTTTTTT
CASTLLGTGNEKLFF
>NA|TRBV6-1|TRBJ1-1|NA
TGTGCCAGCCAGGGTGGATATGAAGCTTTCTTT
CASQGGYEAFF
>TRBD2|TRBV7-6|TRBJ2-1|once
TGTGCCAGCAGGCGGGAGAGCTCCTACAATGAGCAGTTCTTC
CASRRESSYNEQFF
>NA|TRBV7-9|TRBJ1-2|NA
TGTGCCAGCAGCTTAGGGACAGCCCGGGGCTATGGCTACACCTTC
CASSLGTARGYGYTF
>TRBD1|TRBV29-1|TRBJ2-2|few
TGCAGCGTCGCCGGGACAGCGAACACCGGGGAGCTGTTTTTT
CSVAGTANTGELFF
>NA|TRBV4-1|TRBJ1-5|NA
TGCGCCAGCAGCCAAGGTTCCGTAGCTAACAATCAGCCCCAGCATTTT
CASSQGSVANNQPQHF
>NA|TRBV5-1|TRBJ2-1|NA
TGCGCCAGCAGCTTGGCAGGAGGGCGATACAATGAGCAGTTCTTC
CASSLAGGRYNEQFF
>NA|TRBV27|TRBJ1-5|NA
TGTGCCAGCAGTTTCTTCTACAATCAGCCCCAGCATTTT
CASSFFYNQPQHF
>NA|TRBV6-6|TRBJ2-3|NA
TGTGCCAGCAGTTACGCAGGGATTGGCACAGATACGCAGTATTTT
CASSYAGIGTDTQYF
>TRBD2|TRBV5-1|TRBJ2-6|NA
TGCGCCAGCAGCTTGGAAGGACTAGCGGCCGTCTCTGGGGCCAACGTCCTGGCTTTC
CASSLEGLAAVSGANVLAF
>TRBD2|TRBV28|TRBJ2-7|NA
TGTGCCGCCGGGAGGGCAGGTGGACCCTACGAGCAGTACTTC
CAAGRAGGPYEQYF
>NA|TRBV27|TRBJ2-2|NA
TGTGCCAGCAGCTCCTGGGGGGTAGGCACCGGGGAGCTGTTTTTT
CASSSWGVGTGELFF
>NA|TRBV4-2|TRBJ2-7|NA
TGTGCCAGCAGCGAGTTCCGTGGTGCTACCTACGAGCAGTACTTC
CASSEFRGATYEQYF
>TRBD2|TRBV28|TRBJ2-3|NA
TGTGCCAGCAGTCCACTTGCCGAGACTAGCTGGGGGGGTGGAGGCACAGATACGCAGTATTTT
CASSPLAETSWGGGGTDTQYF
>NA|TRBV6-4|TRBJ1-1|NA
TGTGCCAGCTCGACGGACTCGAACACTGAAGCTTTCTTT
CASSTDSNTEAFF
>NA|TRBV28|TRBJ2-5|NA
TGTGCCAGCAGCCCTCGAGGGTGGGAACAAGAGACCCAGTACTTC
CASSPRGWEQETQYF
>NA|TRBV29-1|TRBJ2-1|NA
TGCAGCGTTGAGGGGGGTCCTGGGAATGAGCAGTTCTTC
CSVEGGPGNEQFF
>TRBD2|TRBV5-1|TRBJ2-5|NA
TGCGCCAGCAGATTCGGACTAGCGGGGGCAGAGACCCAGTACTTC
CASRFGLAGAETQYF
>TRBD1|TRBV7-2|TRBJ2-7|once
TGTGCCAGCAGCTTTTTGGGGACAGAGGCTTACGAGCAGTACTTC
CASSFLGTEAYEQYF
>TRBD1|TRBV4-1|TRBJ2-6|once
TGCGCCAGCCAGGGGGCAGAATCTGGGGCCAACGTCCTGACTTTC
CASQGAESGANVLTF
>NA|TRBV6-1|TRBJ1-2|NA
TGTGCCAGCAGTGAGGACAGAGACTATGGCTACACCTTC
CASSEDRDYGYTF
>NA|TRBV30|TRBJ2-1|NA
TGTGCCTGGAGAGCTCAGGGAGGGGGCAATGAGCAGTTCTTC
CAWRAQGGGNEQFF
>NA|TRBV19|TRBJ2-3|NA
TGTGCCAGTAGTTACGACTACAGCACAGATACGCAGTATTTT
CASSYDYSTDTQYF
>TRBD2|TRBV4-2|TRBJ2-1|few
TGTGCCAGCAGCCAAGATGGGACTAGCGGCTACAATGAGCAGTTCTTC
CASSQDGTSGYNEQFF
>TRBD2|TRBV28|TRBJ2-3|NA
TGTGCCAGCAGTTTACTAGCGGGAGGGCTGATTTCAGATACGCAGTATTTT
CASSLLAGGLISDTQYF
>NA|TRBV28|TRBJ2-3|NA
TGTGCCAGTGACTCTAGCACAGATACGCAGTATTTT
CASDSSTDTQYF
>NA|TRBV7-6|TRBJ2-3|once
TGTGCCAGCAGCTTAGCAGGGGTGACAGATACGCAGTATTTT
CASSLAGVTDTQYF
>TRBD1|TRBV27|TRBJ1-2|NA
TGTGCCAGCAGTCGGGTGGCCAGGGGGGACTATGGCTACACCTTC
CASSRVARGDYGYTF
>NA|TRBV29-1|TRBJ2-1|once
TGCAGCGTTGATTATGGAGGGCTACACTACAATGAGCAGTTCTTC
CSVDYGGLHYNEQFF
>NA|TRBV5-1|TRBJ1-2|once
TGCGCCAGCAGCCAGACAGGACCAAGTGGCTACACCTTC
CASSQTGPSGYTF
>NA|TRBV28|TRBJ2-7|NA
TGTGCCAGCAGTCCCCAATCCAGACAGTGGCCTTACGAGCAGTACTTC
CASSPQSRQWPYEQYF
>TRBD2|TRBV27|TRBJ2-7|NA
TGTGCCAGCAGTCTCTTTAGCGGGAATTCGGGGATGGAGCAGTACTTC
CASSLFSGNSGMEQYF
>TRBD2|TRBV30|TRBJ2-7|NA
TGTGCCTGGAGTGTCGGAGCGGGATCCTACGAGCAGTACTTC
CAWSVGAGSYEQYF
>TRBD1|TRBV5-1|TRBJ2-2|NA
TGCGCCAGCAGCTTCCCCCCCGGCCAGGGGGCGAACTTCTTCCCCGGGGAGCTGTTTTTT
CASSFPPGQGANFFPGELFF
>NA|TRBV2|TRBJ1-3|NA
TGTGCCAGCAACCTCGACTCGAGCTCTGGAAACACCATATATTTT
CASNLDSSSGNTIYF
>NA|TRBV11-2|TRBJ2-7|few
TGTGCCAGCAGCTCTCCTAGCGCCGGTCGCGAGCAGTACTTC
CASSSPSAGREQYF